This TCR beta chain was retrieved from a study of OX40 agonist ivuxolimab in advanced cancers. Germline V gene sequence: CDR1 SGHRS, CDR2 YFSETQ. The CDR3 covers 15 residues. V was cut by 2 bases and J by 8 bases, with 17 bases left in between. Assay: immunoSEQ multiplex PCR; the TCRdb copy retains only in-frame clones and omits some. This table has about 55,000 clones, nearly 80% appearing once. The TCR originated in an adult with an advanced solid tumor such as melanoma, head and neck, liver or kidney cancer. The sample here was CD4+ or CD8+ T cells sorted from blood, taken in a trial of the OX40 agonist ivuxolimab. This sequence joins TRBV5-1 and TRBJ2-1, with D tentatively TRBD1 or TRBD2 (5 bases each). Written as DNA, the CDR3 is TGCGCCAGCAGCTTAGCAGGGAGTCGTCGGGATGAGCAGTTCTTC. Amino acid sequence: CASSLAGSRRDEQFF.